This is a list of T cell receptor beta chains from one sample in a study of T cell clones after liver transplantation. Only in-frame clones appear in the TCRdb table, and some are missing; sequencing was by immunoSEQ multiplex PCR. The sample yields around 75,000 clones, roughly 80% seen once. This specimen was CD4+ T cells from blood, taken 48 months after liver transplant. Every receptor here comes from a human patient who received a liver transplant. The graft donor may be the source of some T cells. CDR3s leave out the opening cysteine and the closing phenylalanine or tryptophan. Each record gives: V gene, J gene, CDR3 protein.

V: TRBV11-2; J: TRBJ2-2; CDR3: ASSIAQGTGVRSLF
V: TRBV7-9; J: TRBJ1-1; CDR3: ASSLLGGQVTEAF
V: TRBV5-6; J: TRBJ1-3; CDR3: ASSLARGRSSSGNTIY
V: TRBV29-1; J: TRBJ1-5; CDR3: SVEEGGAGQPQH
V: TRBV2; J: TRBJ1-2; CDR3: ASQTGPPSGYT
V: TRBV5-4; J: TRBJ2-1; CDR3: ASSSWGGGGSDEQF
V: TRBV9; J: TRBJ1-1; CDR3: ASSVSGEGGPGTEAF
V: TRBV28; J: TRBJ1-1; CDR3: ASKKGGNTEAF
V: TRBV7-2; J: TRBJ2-4; CDR3: ASSPPGLHGDIQY
V: TRBV5-4; J: TRBJ1-3; CDR3: ASSADSQSGNTIY
V: TRBV9; J: TRBJ2-3; CDR3: ASSTRRGAHTDTQY
V: TRBV7-2; J: TRBJ2-3; CDR3: ASSQGLAGGRTDTQY
V: TRBV6-1; J: TRBJ1-6; CDR3: ASRQPTYNSPLH
V: TRBV19; J: TRBJ2-1; CDR3: ASSTSGGGNEQF
V: TRBV7-9; J: TRBJ2-7; CDR3: ASSSGDRGPGGQY
V: TRBV29-1; J: TRBJ1-2; CDR3: SVGDDGWYGYT
V: TRBV15; J: TRBJ2-5; CDR3: ATSRGDSALQETQY
V: TRBV6-5; J: TRBJ2-3; CDR3: ASSYSAHRDTQY
V: TRBV28; J: TRBJ1-5; CDR3: ASSSPGGQAGQPQH
V: TRBV10-3; J: TRBJ2-5; CDR3: AITLDPKETQY
V: TRBV28; J: TRBJ2-6; CDR3: ASSLRGTSGANVLT
V: TRBV4-3; J: TRBJ2-2; CDR3: ASSQFLGLGNTGELF
V: TRBV19; J: TRBJ2-3; CDR3: ASSTGTSGSTDTQY
V: TRBV7-2; J: TRBJ2-1; CDR3: ASSSGTARFNEQF
V: TRBV10-2; J: TRBJ2-3; CDR3: ASSEWAGQGTDTQY
V: TRBV4-2; J: TRBJ2-2; CDR3: ASSLTSSGGSGELF
V: TRBV15; J: TRBJ2-2; CDR3: ATSRNRGSTGELF
V: TRBV19; J: TRBJ2-4; CDR3: ASRTNPGPLAGKNIQY
V: TRBV7-3; J: TRBJ2-3; CDR3: ASSWTTSGGLDTQY
V: TRBV12-5; J: TRBJ2-1; CDR3: ASGSGTPSYNEQF
V: TRBV11-3; J: TRBJ2-2; CDR3: ASSNPWDTGELF
V: TRBV5-1; J: TRBJ1-1; CDR3: ASSLSLHTEAF
V: TRBV7-2; J: TRBJ1-1; CDR3: ASSPPGGWTEAF
V: TRBV6-1; J: TRBJ2-5; CDR3: ASRRGLQETQY
V: TRBV4-3; J: TRBJ1-5; CDR3: ASSQGQRDQPQH
V: TRBV2; J: TRBJ1-1; CDR3: ASSDFGLGMNTEAF
V: TRBV5-1; J: TRBJ2-1; CDR3: ASATSGGNNEQF
V: TRBV29-1; J: TRBJ2-5; CDR3: SVDSVQETQY
V: TRBV4-3; J: TRBJ2-1; CDR3: ASSPSSAGGSHEQF
V: TRBV5-1; J: TRBJ1-1; CDR3: ASRPGPNTEAF
V: TRBV4-1; J: TRBJ2-7; CDR3: ASTRGPSYEQY
V: TRBV6-5; J: TRBJ2-7; CDR3: ASSYSFRGPYEQY
V: TRBV6-6; J: TRBJ2-7; CDR3: ASSKLHGVIDYEQY
V: TRBV18; J: TRBJ1-2; CDR3: ASSPSRGQYGYT
V: TRBV6-6; J: TRBJ2-5; CDR3: ASSYRDGQETQY
V: TRBV5-1; J: TRBJ1-3; CDR3: ASSPGQSLDTIY
V: TRBV6-6; J: TRBJ2-7; CDR3: ASSAPSTHEQY
V: TRBV7-6; J: TRBJ2-3; CDR3: ASSFSGQYTDTQY
V: TRBV7-8; J: TRBJ1-5; CDR3: ASSLVAGQGGNQPQH
V: TRBV14; J: TRBJ2-1; CDR3: ASSQQLAGAGNEQF
V: TRBV7-9; J: TRBJ2-7; CDR3: ASSSEGGVYEQY
V: TRBV19; J: TRBJ1-5; CDR3: ASNLQGRGQPQH
V: TRBV6-5; J: TRBJ1-6; CDR3: ASSYRGYNSPLH